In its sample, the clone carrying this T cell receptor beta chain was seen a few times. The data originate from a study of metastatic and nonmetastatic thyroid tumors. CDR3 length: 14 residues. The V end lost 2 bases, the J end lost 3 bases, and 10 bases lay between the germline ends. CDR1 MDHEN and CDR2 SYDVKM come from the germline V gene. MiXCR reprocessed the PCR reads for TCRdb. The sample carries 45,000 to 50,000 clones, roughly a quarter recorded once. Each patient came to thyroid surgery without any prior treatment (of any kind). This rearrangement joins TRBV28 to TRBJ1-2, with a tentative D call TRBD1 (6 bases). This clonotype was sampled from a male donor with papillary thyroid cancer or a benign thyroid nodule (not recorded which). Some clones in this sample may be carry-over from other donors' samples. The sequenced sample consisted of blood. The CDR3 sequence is CASSLIQGHYGYTF. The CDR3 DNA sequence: TGTGCCAGCAGTTTAATCCAGGGGCACTATGGCTACACCTTC.